This T cell receptor beta chain stems from a study of cytomegalovirus exposure and HLA in healthy donors. While the first cohort had fewer than 850 subjects, the donors belonged to the separate validation cohort of over a hundred subjects. Study-wide findings and caveats: There were about 160 TCR beta chains listed as cytomegalovirus-associated. Reports indicated that the classifier achieved high specificity and sensitivity in diagnosing cytomegalovirus status.

Concerning this clone itself: Its specificity is not known.

Trimming cost V 4 bases and J 5 bases, with 6 bases left between them. The CDR3 is 11 residues long. CDR1 and CDR2 from the germline V gene are SEHNR and FQNEAQ (reference sequence). Measured with immunoSEQ multiplex PCR; TCRdb has only the in-frame clones, and not every one. The table lists hundreds of thousands of clones, 86% of them singletons, with 0.83% in the top ten. This chain uses TRBV7-9 with TRBJ2-7; D is unclear. The clonotype originates from a woman aged 18-29 years in good health and CMV-seronegative. Sequencing was done on a sample of PBMCs. The DNA for the CDR3 is TGTGCCAGCAGCTCCAATGACGAGCAGTACTTC. This encodes CASSSNDEQYF. Supplemented by reference TRBV7-9 and TRBJ2-7, the full variable domain reads DTGVSQNPRHKITKRGQNVTFRCDPISEHNRLYWYRQTLGQGPEFLTYFQNEAQLEKSRLLSDRFSAERPKGSFSTLEIQRTEQGDSAMYLCASSSNDEQYFGPGTRLTVT.